This record concerns one T cell receptor (beta chain) sequence. Its antigen is currently not known. There are no base qualities to consult, and no much larger clone falls within one base. The sample originates from a study of blood T cell repertoires in COVID-19 (dated by TCRdb to about 2020). For the wider study: The collaborator samples originated in the United States, Italy and Spain and spanned the acute and convalescent phases of COVID-19. The material from the prospective study consisted of cDNA or gDNA derived from T cells, B-cell-depleted T cells, or PBMCs. The dataset comprised deeply sampled blood TCRbeta repertoires from subjects exposed to, actively infected with, or recovered from COVID-19. The repertoires were made available in a free public database intended to serve as a resource for research on the immune response to SARS-CoV-2. The samples were drawn from two sources: the first 160 participants of the ongoing ImmuneRACE study, and some 1,300 subjects contributed by 6 global collaborators. The sample metadata nearly always contained a de-identified subject ID, COVID-19 status, age in years and sex. Where available, HLA class I and class II types were obtained from metadata supplied by the sample provider rather than from assay-based typing. What the work shows at the level of the full study, not this receptor alone: The quantity of clinical and demographic metadata differed by source and by participant and was supplied without curation.

TCRbeta CDR3 regions were amplified from genomic DNA by means of the immunoSEQ Assay, a bias-controlled multiplex PCR. From the authors' description of their analysis: Nucleated cell counts per sample were estimated from amplification of reference gene primers within the assay. Sequence reads were collapsed and filtered to measure the absolute abundance of every unique TCRbeta CDR3 rearrangement. For each sample, productive Simpson clonality was calculated as the square root of Simpson's diversity index over productive rearrangements. Here the immuneACCESS table is served through TCRdb, limited to in-frame sequences with V and J called. Missing clones are a known gap in these copies; in checked studies unresolved V genes cover under half, and the rest lacks a known reason. That table furnishes V, J and clone size, whereas the DNA furnished D and trimming. In all, the sample holds 150,000 to 200,000 clones, and 90% of those were seen once. 15% to 20% of the sample belongs to the ten largest clones.

V loses 4 bases, J loses 0 bases, and the germline ends lie 10 bases apart. Counted from cysteine to phenylalanine, this CDR3 has 14 amino acids. The kept DNA is CDR3 alone, 42 bases in frame from the first base. Taken from the germline V gene, the CDR1 and CDR2 loops are SGHTS and YDEGEE. The collaborating institutions used their own protocols to collect whole blood in K2EDTA tubes. For TCRbeta analysis, collaborators shipped samples in one of three forms: frozen whole blood, isolated PBMCs, or DNA extracted from either of those sample types. This clonotype originated in a man between 60 and 75 years old with active or convalescent COVID-19. Rearrangement joined TRBV5-8 to TRBJ1-2; TRBD1 is possibly the D segment (5 matching bases). The sample taken for sequencing was peripheral blood. CDR3 reads: CASSPQVANYGYTF. The DNA is as follows: TGTGCCAGCAGCCCACAGGTAGCTAACTATGGCTACACCTTC.